This T cell receptor beta chain derives from a study of shared clonotypes between healthy human individuals. The input for sorted-subset replicate PCRs was approximately 200 ng DNA, tens of thousands of T cell genomes. Sequencing used immunoSEQ multiplex PCR; TCRdb keeps in-frame clones, though not all of them. The sample lists 2 million to 2.5 million clones; around 93% were seen once. Germline lookup yields CDR1 PRHDT and CDR2 FYEKMQ (reference sequence). The CDR3 consists of 17 residues. V was clipped by 4 bases and J by 1 base; unmatched bases: 11. The source material was naive CD4+ T cells from PBMCs. Sample subset: CD45RA+ positively selected. The chain couples TRBV13 to TRBJ1-2; 8 bases map to TRBD1. The receptor's source is a man younger than 35 in good health. Some clones in this sample may be carry-over from other donors' samples. CDR3 sequence: CASSSPGQGSINYGYTF. Written as DNA, the CDR3 is TGTGCCAGCAGCTCACCCGGACAGGGCTCTATTAACTATGGCTACACCTTC.